This TCR beta chain stems from a study of identical twins. Ten or more counts support this clonotype. TCRdb re-derived calls from the 5' RACE reads in MiXCR, one entry per CDR3 protein. The data hold 700,000 or so distinct CDR3 sequences, with about 9.4% observed a single time. Germline V gene sequence: CDR1 LGHNA, CDR2 YNFKEQ. CDR3 size: 13 residues. Trimming cost V 4 bases and J 8 bases; bases outside gene matches: 2. This sample was also put to use in a study of yellow fever vaccine responses in identical twins.

Sequencing was done on a sample of PBMCs. The source of this sequence is a woman younger than 30 in good health. The chain carries TRBV4-2 and TRBJ2-1; TRBD2 agrees at 10 bases. The CDR3 DNA reads as TGTGCCAGCAGCCCTAGCGGGAGCGATGAGCAGTTCTTC. As protein: CASSPSGSDEQFF.